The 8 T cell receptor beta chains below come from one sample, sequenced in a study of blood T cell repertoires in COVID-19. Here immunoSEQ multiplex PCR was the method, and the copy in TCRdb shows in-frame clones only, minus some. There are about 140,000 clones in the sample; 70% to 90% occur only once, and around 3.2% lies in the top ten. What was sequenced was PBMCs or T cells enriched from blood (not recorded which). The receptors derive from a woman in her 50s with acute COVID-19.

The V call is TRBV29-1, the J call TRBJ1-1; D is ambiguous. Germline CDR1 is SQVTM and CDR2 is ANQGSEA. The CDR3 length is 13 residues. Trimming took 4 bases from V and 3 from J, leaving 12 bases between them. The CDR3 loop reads CSVGPPYDTEAFF. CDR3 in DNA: TGCAGCGTTGGCCCCCCCTACGACACTGAAGCTTTCTTT.

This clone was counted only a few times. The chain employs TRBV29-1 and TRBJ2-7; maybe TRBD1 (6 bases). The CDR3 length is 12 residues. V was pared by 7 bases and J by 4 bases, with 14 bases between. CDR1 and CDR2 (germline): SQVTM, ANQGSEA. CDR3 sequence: CSARLRGYEQYF. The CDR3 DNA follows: TGCAGCGCCCGCCTCAGGGGTTACGAGCAGTACTTC.

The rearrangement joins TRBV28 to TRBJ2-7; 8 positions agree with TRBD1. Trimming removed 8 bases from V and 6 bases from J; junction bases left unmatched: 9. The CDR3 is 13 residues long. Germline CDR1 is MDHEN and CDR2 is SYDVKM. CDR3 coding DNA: TGTGCCAGCGGGACAGGAAGTCCTCTCGAGCAGTACTTC. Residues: CASGTGSPLEQYF.

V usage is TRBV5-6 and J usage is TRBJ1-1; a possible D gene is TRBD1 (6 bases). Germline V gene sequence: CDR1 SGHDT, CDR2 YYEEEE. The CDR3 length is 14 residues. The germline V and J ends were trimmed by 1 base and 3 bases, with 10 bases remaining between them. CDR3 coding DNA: TGTGCCAGCAGCTTGCAGGGGTGGGACACTGAAGCTTTCTTT. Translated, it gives CASSLQGWDTEAFF.

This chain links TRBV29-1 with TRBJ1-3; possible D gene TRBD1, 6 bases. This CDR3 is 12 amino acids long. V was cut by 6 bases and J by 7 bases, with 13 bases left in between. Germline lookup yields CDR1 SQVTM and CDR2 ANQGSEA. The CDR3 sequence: CSVGDMTNTIYF. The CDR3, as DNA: TGCAGCGTGGGGGACATGACCAACACCATATATTTT.

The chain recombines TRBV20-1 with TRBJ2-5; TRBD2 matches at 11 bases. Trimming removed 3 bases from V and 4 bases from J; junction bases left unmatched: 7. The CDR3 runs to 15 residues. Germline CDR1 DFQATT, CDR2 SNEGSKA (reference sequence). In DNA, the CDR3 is TGCAGTGCTAGTCTTAGCGGGAGGGCCTCAGAGACCCAGTACTTC. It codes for CSASLSGRASETQYF.

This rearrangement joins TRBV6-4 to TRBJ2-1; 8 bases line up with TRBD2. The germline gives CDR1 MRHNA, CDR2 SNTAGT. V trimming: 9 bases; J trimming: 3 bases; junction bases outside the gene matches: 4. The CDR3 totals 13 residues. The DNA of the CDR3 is TGTGCCAGGCAGCGGGAGTTCTACAATGAGCAGTTCTTC. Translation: CARQREFYNEQFF.

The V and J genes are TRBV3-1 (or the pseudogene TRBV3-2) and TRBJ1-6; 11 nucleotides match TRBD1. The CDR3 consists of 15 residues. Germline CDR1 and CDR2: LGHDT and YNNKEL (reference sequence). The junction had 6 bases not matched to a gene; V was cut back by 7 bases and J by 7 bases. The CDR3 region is CASTSRTGGNSPLHF. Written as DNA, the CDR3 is TGTGCCAGCACATCCCGGACAGGGGGCAATTCACCCCTCCACTTT.